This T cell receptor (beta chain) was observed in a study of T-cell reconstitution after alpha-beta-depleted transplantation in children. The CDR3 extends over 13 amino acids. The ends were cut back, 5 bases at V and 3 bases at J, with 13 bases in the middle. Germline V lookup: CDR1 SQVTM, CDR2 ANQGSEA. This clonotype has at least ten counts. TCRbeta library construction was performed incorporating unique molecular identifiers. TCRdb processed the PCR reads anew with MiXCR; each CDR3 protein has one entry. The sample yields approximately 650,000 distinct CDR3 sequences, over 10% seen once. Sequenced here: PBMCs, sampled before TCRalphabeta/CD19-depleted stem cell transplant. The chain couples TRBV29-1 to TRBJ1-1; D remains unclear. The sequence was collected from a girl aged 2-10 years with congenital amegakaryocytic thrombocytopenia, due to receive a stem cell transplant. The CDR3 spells CSVLGFFDTEAFF. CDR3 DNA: TGCAGCGTTCTCGGGTTTTTTGACACTGAAGCTTTCTTT.